The rows below give T cell receptor beta chains drawn from one sample of a study. Each CDR3 protein is one row after TCRdb ran MiXCR on the RT-PCR reads. This repertoire shows fewer than 800,000 distinct CDR3 sequences, 11% to 15% found once; its top ten account for 3.6%. Source material: memory CD4+ T cells from blood. The receptors come from a female donor in good health, serving as a healthy control. Both conserved end residues are part of each CDR3. The D gene is left open where the match is weak. Size tells how often a clone was seen (once, few, many) or the class of an expanded clone, and some rows leave it out.

TRBJ2-7 | TRBD2 | TRBV7-2 | few | TGTGCCAGCAGCTTTGCCGGGACTAGCGGGAACGAGCAGTACTTC | CASSFAGTSGNEQYF
TRBJ1-1 | NA | TRBV3-1 | NA | TGTGCCAGCAGCCCGAGACAGGATTGGATGAACACTGAAGCTTTCTTT | CASSPRQDWMNTEAFF
TRBJ2-1 | TRBD2 | TRBV4-3 | many | TGCGCCAGCAGCCCCCCGGGGCTAGCGGGAGTGGAGCAGTTCTTC | CASSPPGLAGVEQFF
TRBJ1-2 | TRBD1 | TRBV28 | NA | TGTGCCAGCAGTCGACGGACAGGAGGTGGCTACACCTTC | CASSRRTGGGYTF
TRBJ2-1 | TRBD1 | TRBV7-2 | few | TGTGCCAGCAGACCAGTTCAGGGGGCATATGAGCAGTTCTTC | CASRPVQGAYEQFF
TRBJ2-3 | TRBD2 | TRBV4-2 | many | TGTGCCAGCAGCCCGGAGGGTAGCGGGAGTCGGTATACGCAGTATTTT | CASSPEGSGSRYTQYF
TRBJ2-7 | TRBD2 | TRBV7-2 | NA | TGTGCCAGCAGCGAGAATGGACTAGCGGGAAATGCGCAGTACTTC | CASSENGLAGNAQYF
TRBJ1-2 | TRBD1 | TRBV20-1 | NA | TGCAGTGCTAGTAGGGACAGCGATAACTATGGCTACACCTTC | CSASRDSDNYGYTF
TRBJ1-5 | NA | TRBV28 | NA | TGTGCCAGCAGTTGGGGCGGGCCTAGCAATCAGCCCCAGCATTTT | CASSWGGPSNQPQHF
TRBJ1-5 | NA | TRBV7-9 | many | TGTGCCAGCAGCCCTAGGGACAGCAATCAGCCCCAGCATTTT | CASSPRDSNQPQHF
TRBJ2-7 | TRBD1 | TRBV28 | NA | TGTGCCAGCGGAACAGGGGTTTGGGAGCAGTACTTC | CASGTGVWEQYF
TRBJ1-4 | NA | TRBV24-1 | few | TGTGCCACCAGTGACCCCCTCGGGGACGGGGAAAAACTGTTTTTT | CATSDPLGDGEKLFF
TRBJ1-5 | NA | TRBV28 | NA | TGTGCCAGCAGTGTAGGGCCTCTTCATAGCAATCAGCCCCAGCATTTT | CASSVGPLHSNQPQHF
TRBJ1-1 | NA | TRBV28 | many | TGTGCCAGCAGTTTATCTCGGGGGGGTGAAGCTTTCTTT | CASSLSRGGEAFF
TRBJ2-5 | TRBD1 | TRBV4-2 | many | TGTGCCAGCAGCCAAGATACAGGGGGCTGGGAGACCCAGTACTTC | CASSQDTGGWETQYF